This T cell receptor beta chain was sequenced during a study of neurological immune-mediated disorders. Study-level results: One related-CDR3 cluster, identified by phylogenetic grouping, held the repertoires of 18 of 34 multiple sclerosis patients and was a possible signature.

Many counts were recorded for this clonotype. Its antigen is not known. 5'RACE with 10-nucleotide random UMIs produced the cDNA. Over 160 million TCR-beta sequences from 15-18 subjects were obtained in each sequencing run. TCRdb ran MiXCR on the 5' RACE reads and lists one entry per CDR3 protein. The data show 120,000 or so distinct CDR3 sequences, approximately 3.2% seen once. The clonotype was recovered from a woman aged 25 to 45 with multiple sclerosis. Sequencing input: PBMCs.

CDR3 residues: CASSLAWGLGEQYF. In DNA, the CDR3 is TGTGCCAGCAGCCTGGCTTGGGGGCTCGGCGAGCAGTACTTC. This chain connects TRBV5-5 to TRBJ2-7; possibly TRBD1 for D (6 bases). This CDR3 spans 14 amino acids. V lost 4 bases to trimming and J lost 6 bases, with 17 bases between them. Looked up from germline, CDR1 is SGHKS and CDR2 is YYEKEE (reference sequence).